Listed below are T cell receptor beta chains from one sample, sequenced in a study of type 1 regulatory T cells. Their specific antigens are unknown. TCRdb reprocessed the reads via MiXCR and lists one record per CDR3 protein. The profile shows approximately 77,000 distinct CDR3 sequences, more than 20% of them singletons. What was sequenced was cultured type 1 regulatory T (Tr1) cells, either the whole culture or a sorted fraction (not recorded which). The source is a human donor in good health. Both conserved end residues are part of each CDR3. Fields, in order: J gene, D gene, clone size, V gene, CDR3 protein, CDR3 DNA. A D gene is named only where the DNA matches it firmly. Where a row states a size, it is once, few, many or the class of an expanded clone; other rows omit it.

TRBJ2-3 TRBD1 . TRBV27 CASSQQGVSTDTQYF TGTGCCAGCAGTCAACAGGGGGTTAGCACAGATACGCAGTATTTT
TRBJ1-5 TRBD1 many TRBV5-3 CARSFSAGGFSNQPQHF TGTGCCAGAAGCTTTTCGGCAGGGGGGTTTAGCAATCAGCCCCAGCATTTT
TRBJ2-7 TRBD2 . TRBV24-1 CATSDLRGSEQYF TGTGCCACCAGTGACCTGCGGGGGAGCGAGCAGTACTTC
TRBJ2-3 . few TRBV7-2 CASSHPTRRGLRTDTQYF TGTGCCAGCAGTCATCCCACCCGCCGGGGGCTCCGCACAGATACGCAGTATTTT
TRBJ2-3 . . TRBV5-1 CASTKSQGTDTQYF TGCGCCAGCACCAAAAGCCAAGGCACAGATACGCAGTATTTT
TRBJ1-6 TRBD1 . TRBV5-1 CASREPGTENSPLHF TGCGCCAGCAGGGAACCCGGGACAGAGAATTCACCCCTCCACTTT
TRBJ2-1 TRBD2 few TRBV4-2 CASSQVGLAVGDEQFF TGTGCCAGCAGCCAAGTCGGGCTAGCGGTCGGTGATGAGCAGTTCTTC
TRBJ2-3 TRBD2 . TRBV20-1 CSARAGLAGGTDTQYF TGCAGTGCTAGGGCGGGACTAGCGGGAGGAACAGATACGCAGTATTTT
TRBJ2-1 . few TRBV20-1 CSASRNEQFF TGCAGTGCTAGTAGAAATGAGCAGTTCTTC
TRBJ2-5 . . TRBV5-1 CASSFRTDGETQYF TGCGCCAGCAGCTTCAGGACGGACGGGGAGACCCAGTACTTC
TRBJ2-1 TRBD2 . TRBV20-1 CSASKATSGSNEQFF TGCAGTGCTTCAAAAGCTACTAGCGGGTCCAATGAGCAGTTCTTC
TRBJ2-1 TRBD2 . TRBV20-1 CSASPPSGREGYNEQFF TGCAGTGCTAGCCCTCCTAGCGGGAGGGAGGGATACAATGAGCAGTTCTTC
TRBJ1-1 . . TRBV5-5 CASSTQGDTEAFF TGTGCCAGCAGCACGCAGGGAGACACTGAAGCTTTCTTT
TRBJ1-4 . . TRBV10-3 CAISGGPSNEKLFF TGTGCCATCAGTGGGGGACCGAGTAATGAAAAACTGTTTTTT
TRBJ2-7 TRBD2 few TRBV6-2/TRBV6-3 CASSSGGSKYEQYF TGTGCCAGCAGTTCAGGCGGGAGCAAATACGAGCAGTACTTC
TRBJ2-1 . . TRBV12-3/TRBV12-4 CASRYGQEAYNEQFF TGTGCCAGCAGATACGGACAAGAAGCCTACAATGAGCAGTTCTTC
TRBJ1-2 . few TRBV28 CASSNGQLNGYTF TGTGCCAGCAGTAATGGACAACTGAATGGCTACACCTTC
TRBJ2-3 TRBD1 few TRBV5-1 CASSPGQGASTDTQYF TGCGCCAGCAGCCCGGGACAGGGGGCCAGCACAGATACGCAGTATTTT
TRBJ2-4 . few TRBV10-3 CAISESRGVGNIQYF TGTGCCATCAGTGAGTCTCGGGGAGTGGGAAACATTCAGTACTTC
TRBJ2-3 TRBD2 few TRBV6-1 CASKTSGPTDTQYF TGTGCCAGCAAAACTAGCGGACCCACAGATACGCAGTATTTT
TRBJ2-7 . . TRBV7-2 CASSPWAYSSYEQYF TGTGCCAGCAGCCCGTGGGCGTACTCATCCTACGAGCAGTACTTC
TRBJ1-1 . . TRBV20-1 CSAWSNTEAFF TGCAGTGCTTGGTCGAACACTGAAGCTTTCTTT
TRBJ1-5 TRBD1 few TRBV15 CATSRLPQGVGQPQHF TGTGCCACCAGCAGACTACCTCAGGGGGTCGGTCAGCCCCAGCATTTT
TRBJ2-1 . . TRBV24-1 CATSLYNEQFF TGTGCCACCAGTCTGTACAATGAGCAGTTCTTC
TRBJ2-1 TRBD2 many TRBV5-4 CASSSTSGTSDEQFF TGTGCCAGCAGCTCCACCAGCGGGACTAGCGATGAGCAGTTCTTC
TRBJ1-1 . few TRBV10-3 CTTKAGDTEAFF TGTACCACGAAGGCGGGGGACACTGAAGCTTTCTTT
TRBJ1-6 . few TRBV12-3/TRBV12-4 CASAGSYNSPLHF TGTGCCAGCGCCGGGTCCTATAATTCACCCCTCCACTTT
TRBJ2-3 . . TRBV10-3 CAISNHPNTDTQYF TGTGCCATCAGCAACCATCCAAACACAGATACGCAGTATTTT
TRBJ2-6 . few TRBV7-9 CAAPPGTSSGANVLTF TGTGCCGCCCCCCCGGGGACGAGCTCTGGGGCCAACGTCCTGACTTTC
TRBJ2-2 TRBD2 few TRBV7-2 CASSLGGSGGNGELFF TGTGCCAGCAGCTTAGGCGGGAGCGGAGGTAACGGGGAGCTGTTTTTT
TRBJ1-5 . . TRBV29-1 CSVLRDQPQHF TGCAGCGTTCTACGCGATCAGCCCCAGCATTTT
TRBJ2-7 TRBD1 . TRBV14 CASSQVPLRGPSYEQYF TGTGCCAGCAGCCAAGTACCGCTGAGGGGGCCATCCTACGAGCAGTACTTC
TRBJ2-7 . . TRBV3-1 CASSPPGHSSYEQYF TGTGCCAGCAGCCCGCCGGGTCACAGCTCCTACGAGCAGTACTTC
TRBJ1-6 . once TRBV18 CASSPTQGSPLHF TGTGCCAGCTCACCGACTCAGGGCTCACCCCTCCACTTT
TRBJ1-1 . . TRBV19 CATINQGTAPAFF TGTGCCACCATAAACCAGGGGACCGCACCCGCTTTCTTT
TRBJ2-5 . . TRBV5-1 CASSFSFETQYF TGCGCCAGCAGCTTTTCATTTGAGACCCAGTACTTC
TRBJ2-3 . . TRBV20-1 CSAATPADTQYF TGCAGTGCCGCAACCCCGGCAGATACGCAGTATTTT